A selection of T cell receptor beta chains follows, all from one sample in a study of control samples from healthy donors and cancer patients. Clones were read by immunoSEQ multiplex PCR, and TCRdb kept only the in-frame ones, dropping some. The table counts some 190,000 clones; roughly 2% lies in the top ten. The source material was blood. These receptors came from a woman in her 30s in good health. Both conserved end residues are part of each CDR3. Each record gives: J gene, D gene, V gene, CDR3 protein, CDR3 DNA. D genes are given only for firm matches.

J gene: TRBJ1-6
D gene: -
V gene: TRBV6-5
CDR3 protein: CASSYSFGGKEPLHF
CDR3 DNA: TGTGCCAGCAGTTACTCGTTCGGGGGAAAGGAGCCCCTCCACTTT

J gene: TRBJ1-1
D gene: -
V gene: TRBV6-5
CDR3 protein: CASSYSYWERAFF
CDR3 DNA: TGTGCCAGCAGTTACTCGTATTGGGAGAGGGCTTTCTTT

J gene: TRBJ2-7
D gene: TRBD1
V gene: TRBV6-5
CDR3 protein: CASTEGQPYEQYF
CDR3 DNA: TGTGCCAGCACCGAGGGACAGCCCTACGAGCAGTACTTC

J gene: TRBJ2-7
D gene: -
V gene: TRBV3-1/TRBV3-2
CDR3 protein: CASSQDVRRYEQYF
CDR3 DNA: TGTGCCAGCAGCCAAGATGTACGGCGCTACGAGCAGTACTTC

J gene: TRBJ2-2
D gene: TRBD1
V gene: TRBV6-5
CDR3 protein: CATDRGNTGELFF
CDR3 DNA: TGTGCCACGGACAGGGGGAACACCGGGGAGCTGTTTTTT

J gene: TRBJ2-7
D gene: -
V gene: TRBV7-8
CDR3 protein: CAVRSGSEVEEQYF
CDR3 DNA: TGTGCCGTCCGCTCGGGGAGCGAAGTTGAAGAGCAGTACTTC

J gene: TRBJ2-4
D gene: -
V gene: TRBV4-3
CDR3 protein: CASSQDSRRKNIQYF
CDR3 DNA: TGCGCCAGCAGCCAAGATTCCAGGAGGAAAAACATTCAGTACTTC

J gene: TRBJ2-2
D gene: -
V gene: TRBV28
CDR3 protein: CASSDNWGQAITGELFF
CDR3 DNA: TGTGCCAGCAGTGACAATTGGGGACAAGCGATTACCGGGGAGCTGTTTTTT

J gene: TRBJ1-5
D gene: -
V gene: TRBV2
CDR3 protein: CASQIGENQPQHF
CDR3 DNA: TGTGCCAGCCAGATAGGGGAAAACCAGCCCCAGCATTTT

J gene: TRBJ2-1
D gene: -
V gene: TRBV18
CDR3 protein: CASSPTGSGQFF
CDR3 DNA: TGTGCCAGCTCACCAACGGGTTCGGGGCAGTTCTTC

J gene: TRBJ1-2
D gene: -
V gene: TRBV4-2
CDR3 protein: CASSQDYRVYGYTF
CDR3 DNA: TGTGCCAGCAGCCAAGATTATAGGGTCTATGGCTACACCTTC

J gene: TRBJ1-2
D gene: TRBD1
V gene: TRBV19
CDR3 protein: CASSSLDRGGYTF
CDR3 DNA: TGTGCCAGTAGTAGTCTGGACAGGGGTGGCTACACCTTC

J gene: TRBJ2-5
D gene: TRBD1
V gene: TRBV24-1
CDR3 protein: CATSDQTGVGETQYF
CDR3 DNA: TGTGCCACCAGTGACCAAACAGGGGTGGGGGAGACCCAGTACTTC

J gene: TRBJ2-2
D gene: -
V gene: TRBV6-5
CDR3 protein: CAGRRATGELFF
CDR3 DNA: TGTGCCGGTAGAAGGGCTACCGGGGAGCTGTTTTTT

J gene: TRBJ1-1
D gene: -
V gene: TRBV4-1
CDR3 protein: CASRPRAGNTEAFF
CDR3 DNA: TGCGCCAGCAGGCCCAGGGCAGGGAACACTGAAGCTTTCTTT

J gene: TRBJ2-3
D gene: TRBD1
V gene: TRBV25-1
CDR3 protein: CASRGTADTQYF
CDR3 DNA: TGTGCCAGCAGGGGGACAGCGGATACGCAGTATTTT

J gene: TRBJ2-7
D gene: -
V gene: TRBV7-9
CDR3 protein: CASSLMDYEQYF
CDR3 DNA: TGTGCCAGCAGCTTAATGGACTACGAGCAGTACTTC

J gene: TRBJ2-1
D gene: TRBD2
V gene: TRBV5-1
CDR3 protein: CASVRTSGGENEQFF
CDR3 DNA: TGCGCCAGCGTCCGGACTAGCGGGGGGGAGAATGAGCAGTTCTTC

J gene: TRBJ2-1
D gene: TRBD1
V gene: TRBV28
CDR3 protein: CASRPPTGVAYNEQFF
CDR3 DNA: TGTGCCAGCAGGCCCCCCACAGGGGTTGCCTACAATGAGCAGTTCTTC

J gene: TRBJ2-1
D gene: TRBD2
V gene: TRBV5-1
CDR3 protein: CASSSLTSGGRNEQFF
CDR3 DNA: TGCGCCAGCAGCTCCCTCACTAGCGGGGGGAGGAATGAGCAGTTCTTC

J gene: TRBJ2-7
D gene: -
V gene: TRBV5-6
CDR3 protein: CATSRGAGEAYEQYF
CDR3 DNA: TGTGCCACCTCAAGAGGTGCAGGGGAAGCCTACGAGCAGTACTTC

J gene: TRBJ2-3
D gene: TRBD2
V gene: TRBV19
CDR3 protein: CASSIGGGPSTQYF
CDR3 DNA: TGTGCCAGTAGTATAGGCGGGGGGCCCAGTACGCAGTATTTT

J gene: TRBJ1-3
D gene: TRBD1
V gene: TRBV6-5
CDR3 protein: CASRDRSLSGNTIYF
CDR3 DNA: TGTGCCAGCCGGGACAGATCACTCTCTGGAAACACCATATATTTT

J gene: TRBJ2-1
D gene: TRBD2
V gene: TRBV12-3/TRBV12-4
CDR3 protein: CASSPPSGGGVF
CDR3 DNA: TGTGCCAGCAGTCCCCCTAGCGGGGGTGGGGTCTTC

J gene: TRBJ1-2
D gene: -
V gene: TRBV27
CDR3 protein: CASSSALLGGYTF
CDR3 DNA: TGTGCCAGCAGTTCGGCTCTCCTGGGTGGCTACACCTTC

J gene: TRBJ2-2
D gene: -
V gene: TRBV5-1
CDR3 protein: CASSLPPDSNTGELFF
CDR3 DNA: TGCGCCAGCAGCTTGCCGCCAGATTCGAACACCGGGGAGCTGTTTTTT

J gene: TRBJ1-2
D gene: TRBD1
V gene: TRBV5-1
CDR3 protein: CASSLGPSNPDRSYYGYTF
CDR3 DNA: TGCGCCAGCAGCTTGGGCCCCTCGAATCCGGACAGGTCTTACTATGGCTACACCTTC

J gene: TRBJ2-1
D gene: TRBD2
V gene: TRBV5-1
CDR3 protein: CASSLGSGGRNEQFF
CDR3 DNA: TGCGCCAGCAGCTTAGGATCGGGGGGGCGCAATGAGCAGTTCTTC

J gene: TRBJ1-6
D gene: -
V gene: TRBV6-6
CDR3 protein: CASGQSSYNSPLHF
CDR3 DNA: TGTGCCAGCGGCCAGAGCTCCTATAATTCACCCCTCCACTTT

J gene: TRBJ2-2
D gene: -
V gene: TRBV27
CDR3 protein: CASSLIRTGELFF
CDR3 DNA: TGTGCCAGCAGTTTAATCCGTACCGGGGAGCTGTTTTTT

J gene: TRBJ1-4
D gene: TRBD1
V gene: TRBV5-1
CDR3 protein: CASSFHPGQGSPTTNEKLFF
CDR3 DNA: TGCGCCAGCAGCTTCCATCCGGGACAGGGATCCCCCACAACTAATGAAAAACTGTTTTTT

J gene: TRBJ1-5
D gene: -
V gene: TRBV7-6
CDR3 protein: CASSLAVTGRGDQPQHF
CDR3 DNA: TGTGCCAGCAGCTTAGCGGTGACAGGTAGAGGGGATCAGCCCCAGCATTTT

J gene: TRBJ2-6
D gene: -
V gene: TRBV9
CDR3 protein: CASSVPPANVLTF
CDR3 DNA: TGTGCCAGCAGCGTCCCGCCGGCCAACGTCCTGACTTTC

J gene: TRBJ2-7
D gene: -
V gene: TRBV28
CDR3 protein: CASSPFYEQYF
CDR3 DNA: TGTGCCAGCAGTCCCTTCTACGAGCAGTACTTC

J gene: TRBJ1-5
D gene: -
V gene: TRBV6-6
CDR3 protein: CASSYAHGNQPQHF
CDR3 DNA: TGTGCCAGCAGTTACGCGCACGGGAATCAGCCCCAGCATTTT

J gene: TRBJ1-4
D gene: -
V gene: TRBV28
CDR3 protein: CASRAKGTYNEKLFF
CDR3 DNA: TGTGCCAGCAGGGCGAAAGGGACATATAATGAAAAACTGTTTTTT

J gene: TRBJ2-7
D gene: -
V gene: TRBV27
CDR3 protein: CASSPRRSIPPSYEQYF
CDR3 DNA: TGTGCCAGCAGTCCCCGCCGGTCCATCCCACCCTCCTACGAGCAGTACTTC

J gene: TRBJ1-2
D gene: -
V gene: TRBV3-1/TRBV3-2
CDR3 protein: CASSQVSGVEGYTF
CDR3 DNA: TGTGCCAGCAGCCAAGTATCGGGGGTGGAGGGCTACACCTTC

J gene: TRBJ2-2
D gene: -
V gene: TRBV7-9
CDR3 protein: CASSLSGELFF
CDR3 DNA: TGTGCCAGCAGCTTATCCGGGGAGCTGTTTTTT

J gene: TRBJ2-7
D gene: TRBD2
V gene: TRBV5-1
CDR3 protein: CASSFERGDSYEQYF
CDR3 DNA: TGCGCCAGCAGCTTTGAGCGGGGGGACTCCTACGAGCAGTACTTC

J gene: TRBJ2-7
D gene: -
V gene: TRBV5-5
CDR3 protein: CASIPGAGLYEQYF
CDR3 DNA: TGTGCCAGCATCCCAGGGGCAGGGCTCTACGAGCAGTACTTC

J gene: TRBJ1-3
D gene: TRBD1
V gene: TRBV19
CDR3 protein: CASSMPTGRSGNTIYF
CDR3 DNA: TGTGCCAGTAGTATGCCGACAGGGAGGTCTGGAAACACCATATATTTT

J gene: TRBJ1-5
D gene: -
V gene: TRBV15
CDR3 protein: CATRGPNQPQHF
CDR3 DNA: TGTGCCACCAGGGGCCCTAATCAGCCCCAGCATTTT

J gene: TRBJ2-1
D gene: -
V gene: TRBV9
CDR3 protein: CASSVDRRAPNEQFF
CDR3 DNA: TGTGCCAGCAGCGTCGACCGAAGGGCACCCAATGAGCAGTTCTTC

J gene: TRBJ1-4
D gene: -
V gene: TRBV25-1
CDR3 protein: CASTAGTNNEKLFF
CDR3 DNA: TGTGCCAGCACCGCCGGGACAAACAATGAAAAACTGTTTTTT